One and the same sample provided the 26 T cell receptor beta chains below, sequenced in a study of T cells in Graves' hyperthyroidism and ophthalmopathy. The investigators amplified TCR beta CDR3 regions from RNA transcripts. HTBI primers were employed in a first-round RT-PCR of the TCR CDR3. Using its own MiXCR run on the multiplex PCR reads, TCRdb lists one record per CDR3 protein. The sample comprises around 760,000 distinct CDR3 sequences, 35% of which are singletons, and more than 25% rests with the top ten. Input material: blood. These TCRs come from a woman aged 40 to 55 with Graves' hyperthyroidism.

This clonotype was detected ten times or more. The V gene is TRBV19, the J gene TRBJ1-4, with a possible D match to TRBD1 (6 bases). V was shortened by 4 bases and J by 5 bases, with 14 bases between the two germline ends. Germline CDR1 reads LNHDA; CDR2 reads SQIVND (reference sequence). The CDR3 is 15 amino acids. CDR3 residues: CASSNLQGGNEKLFF. The CDR3 DNA sequence: TGTGCCAGTAGTAACCTACAGGGTGGGAATGAAAAACTGTTTTTT.

This chain links TRBV20-1 with TRBJ2-3; D not certain. Trimming stripped 6 bases from V and 0 bases from J, with 13 bases between. Per germline, CDR1 DFQATT and CDR2 SNEGSKA (reference sequence). This CDR3 has 14 amino acids. CDR3 in DNA: TGCAGTGCCAGAAGGACGGCTAGCACAGATACGCAGTATTTT. It translates to CSARRTASTDTQYF.

The V call is TRBV12-3 or TRBV12-4, the J call TRBJ2-5, with 10 bases aligning to TRBD1. There are 16 residues in the CDR3. V trimming: 5 bases; J trimming: 4 bases; junction bases outside the gene matches: 10. The DNA of the CDR3 is TGTGCCAGCAGTATCGCCGGGACAGGGGACGGAGAGACCCAGTACTTC. It is translated as CASSIAGTGDGETQYF.

This clonotype was recorded once. V is TRBV12-3 or TRBV12-4 and J is TRBJ2-7, with unresolved D. The CDR3 sequence is 12 residues long. Trimming stripped 8 bases from V and 1 base from J, with 9 bases between. Here the CDR3 reads CASCDSSYEQYF. The CDR3 DNA sequence: TGTGCCAGCTGCGACTCGTCCTACGAGCAGTACTTC.

This clonotype has a count of ten or more. V gene TRBV6-1 combines with J gene TRBJ2-5; D remains unclear. Per germline, CDR1 MNHNS and CDR2 SASEGT. CDR3 size: 14 residues. Trimming took off 0 bases at V and 7 bases at J, with 12 bases between the two ends. The CDR3 loop is CASSEAGTTWTQYF. CDR3 DNA sequence: TGTGCCAGCAGTGAAGCGGGTACAACGTGGACCCAGTACTTC.

The sample holds many counts of this clonotype. The chain is built from TRBV7-2 and TRBJ2-5; D may be TRBD2 (5 bases). The CDR3 is 16 residues long. Between the trimmed V and J ends, which lost 5 bases and 1 base, there was a span of 17 bases. Germline assignment: CDR1 SGHTA and CDR2 FQGNSA. In nucleotides, the CDR3 is TGTGCCAGCAGCAGATTGTTGGGCCGGGGCCAAGAGACCCAGTACTTC. It specifies CASSRLLGRGQETQYF.

To note about this clonotype: This could be a read error, since a much larger clone is one nucleotide away. This sequence joins TRBV7-2 and TRBJ1-6, with 8 bases matching TRBD1. CDR1 SGHTA and CDR2 FQGNSA come from the germline V gene. J gave up 10 bases and V 3 bases, and 5 bases lay outside the gene matches. This CDR3 comprises 14 residues. DNA for the CDR3: TGTGCCAGCAGCTTCGACAGGGGCGAATCACCCCTCCACTTT. It encodes CASSFDRGESPLHF. Complete variable domain (other parts from reference TRBV7-2 and TRBJ1-6): GAGVSQSPSNKVTEKGKDVELRCDPISGHTALYWYRQSLGQGLEFLIYFQGNSAPDKSGLPSDRFSAERTGGSVSTLTIQRTQQEDSAVYLCASSFDRGESPLHFGNGTRLTVT.

In its sample, this clonotype was seen a few times. V is TRBV4-1 and J is TRBJ1-6; D possibly corresponds to TRBD1 (5 bases). Germline CDR1 and CDR2: MGHRA and YSYEKL. The CDR3 sequence is 15 residues long. Trimming stripped 2 bases from V and 9 bases from J, with 14 bases between. Written as DNA, the CDR3 is TGCGCCAGCAGCCAAAAGGGCCGCGGGGGTTCACCCCTCCACTTT. As protein: CASSQKGRGGSPLHF.

This clonotype was counted at least ten times. The chain couples TRBV19 to TRBJ1-2, with no clear D. Deletions cut 5 bases from V and 5 bases from J, with 24 bases between. The CDR3 sequence is 17 residues long. The germline V gene has CDR1 LNHDA and CDR2 SQIVND (reference sequence). CDR3 nucleotide sequence: TGTGCCAGTAGTCTTCGTTCCGGGGAGGCGAGGTTGTATGGCTACACCTTC. This sequence encodes CASSLRSGEARLYGYTF.

This clonotype was observed a handful of times. The chain has TRBV7-2 and TRBJ1-6, with 7 bases aligning to TRBD1. The V and J ends lost 4 bases and 8 bases, in that order; junction bases with no gene match: 5. Germline CDR1 and CDR2: SGHTA and FQGNSA. The length of the CDR3 is 14 residues. Here the CDR3 DNA reads TGTGCCAGCAGCTCTCCGGGACAGCATTCACCCCTCCACTTT. This translates into CASSSPGQHSPLHF.

Only a few counts were recorded for this clonotype. V is TRBV12-3 or TRBV12-4 and J is TRBJ1-1, with no clear D. Trimming took 4 bases from V and 3 from J, leaving 9 bases between them. The CDR3 extends over 13 amino acids. DNA for the CDR3: TGTGCCAGCAGTTATGGGCGGGACACTGAAGCTTTCTTT. Translation: CASSYGRDTEAFF.

The chain employs TRBV30 and TRBJ1-2; 7 nucleotides match TRBD1. The CDR3 sequence is 14 residues long. Germline CDR1 is GTSNPN and CDR2 is SVGIG (reference sequence). Trimming cost V 0 bases and J 5 bases; bases outside gene matches: 6. CDR3 in DNA: TGTGCCTGGAGTGTACCGGGACAGCAATATGGCTACACCTTC. Its protein is CAWSVPGQQYGYTF.

Concerning this clonotype itself: It may be a read error: a sequence one base away is much more abundant. V and J are TRBV7-2 and TRBJ2-5, with no clear D. Germline values: CDR1 SGHTA, CDR2 FQGNSA. The V and J ends lost 5 bases and 4 bases respectively, with 17 bases between them. This CDR3 region has 15 residues. The CDR3 is CASSQWFQSPETQYF. In nucleotides, the CDR3 is TGTGCCAGCAGCCAGTGGTTCCAGTCGCCAGAGACCCAGTACTTC.

About this clonotype itself: This likely comes from a read error, as the CDR3 has no conserved phenylalanine or tryptophan at its end. This chain links TRBV7-9 with TRBJ1-5; D may be TRBD1 (5 bases). This CDR3 is 16 amino acids long. Trimming took 3 bases from V and 2 from J, leaving 14 bases between them. Looked up from germline, CDR1 is SEHNR and CDR2 is FQNEAQ (reference sequence). The CDR3 coding sequence is TGTGCCAGCAGCTTGAGTCAGGGCGCGGGCAATCAGCCCCAGCATCTT. Its translation is CASSLSQGAGNQPQHL.

This clonotype has a count of ten or more. V usage is TRBV20-1 and J usage is TRBJ1-1, with D unclear. The CDR3 sequence is 12 residues long. V was clipped by 3 bases and J by 4 bases, with 9 bases between them. Germline V gene sequence: CDR1 DFQATT, CDR2 SNEGSKA (reference sequence). This CDR3 is CSASTESTEAFF. Written as DNA, the CDR3 is TGCAGTGCTAGCACGGAGTCCACTGAAGCTTTCTTT.

This clonotype was picked up many times. The chain has TRBV3-1 and TRBJ2-5; D possibly corresponds to TRBD1 (6 bases). The CDR3 totals 15 residues. The V and J ends lost 1 base and 4 bases respectively, with 13 bases between them. The germline CDR1 and CDR2 sequences are LGHDT and YNNKEL (reference sequence). For the CDR3, the DNA is TGTGCCAGCAGCCAAGGAGGACAGTCTGGAGAGACCCAGTACTTC. It translates to CASSQGGQSGETQYF.

V gene TRBV10-3 combines with J gene TRBJ1-2, with D uncertain. Trimming pared 4 bases from V and 13 bases from J, leaving 13 bases between. Per the germline V gene, CDR1 is ENHRY and CDR2 is SYGVKD. The CDR3 has 11 residues. The CDR3 coding sequence is TGTGCCATCAGTGTCGGTACTCTCTGCACCTTC. Residues: CAISVGTLCTF.

This chain uses TRBV27 with TRBJ2-7; tentatively, D is TRBD1 or TRBD2 (7 bases each). The CDR3 length is 15 residues. V shed 8 bases and J shed 5 bases, with 22 bases lying between them. Germline CDR1 is MNHEY and CDR2 is SMNVEV (reference sequence). DNA for the CDR3: TGTGCCAGCTCCTTAAGAGGGAGGGGGCCCGACGAGCAGTACTTC. Its protein is CASSLRGRGPDEQYF.

Comments on this clonotype: A read error may produce the germline difference seen at one junction end. This chain uses TRBV7-8 with TRBJ1-4, with D perhaps matching TRBD1 (5 bases). CDR1 is SGHVS, CDR2 FQNEAQ, per germline. The CDR3 extends over 17 amino acids. CDR3 coding DNA: TGCGCCAGCAGCCAAGGGGAAGCAAGTCCAACTAATGAAAAACTGTTTTTT. Amino acids: CASSQGEASPTNEKLFF.

Many counts were recorded for this clonotype. The chain links TRBV7-2 to TRBJ1-6; D gene ambiguous. V was clipped by 1 base and J by 10 bases, with 14 bases between them. Germline V gives CDR1 SGHTA, CDR2 FQGNSA. CDR3 size: 15 residues. DNA for the CDR3: TGTGCCAGCAGCTTAGTATCAGTCGGCTTATCACCCCTCCACTTT. Translating it yields CASSLVSVGLSPLHF.

This clonotype was found a few times. The chain combines TRBV12-3 or TRBV12-4 with TRBJ2-7; D is uncertain. Trimming cost V 7 bases and J 0 bases, with 10 bases left between them. This CDR3 has 13 amino acids. The CDR3 here is CASTRASSYEQYF. CDR3 in DNA: TGTGCCAGCACCCGAGCGAGCTCCTACGAGCAGTACTTC.

This clonotype showed up many times. The chain links TRBV4-1 to TRBJ1-4; TRBD1 aligns across 7 bases. The CDR3 runs to 15 residues. The germline CDR1 and CDR2 sequences are MGHRA and YSYEKL. The V gene end was trimmed by 5 bases and the J gene end by 5 bases; junction bases not matched to a gene: 8. The DNA for the CDR3 is TGCGCCAGCAGCTTTGGGACAGATGAGAATGAAAAACTGTTTTTT. Translated: CASSFGTDENEKLFF.

The chain combines TRBV5-6 with TRBJ1-1; D uncertain. V lost 6 bases and J lost 0, with 12 bases in between. The CDR3 is made up of 14 amino acids. Germline CDR1 and CDR2: SGHDT and YYEEEE. CDR3 nucleotides: TGTGCCAGCACACCCGGGAGATTGAACACTGAAGCTTTCTTT. Translating gives CASTPGRLNTEAFF.

The chain uses TRBV25-1 and TRBJ2-1; D is ambiguous. The CDR3 spans 13 residues. Per germline, CDR1 MGHDK and CDR2 SYGVNS. V lost 0 bases and J lost 8, with 8 bases in between. CDR3 sequence reads: CASSEYALDEQFF. In DNA form, the CDR3 reads TGTGCCAGCAGTGAATATGCCCTAGATGAGCAGTTCTTC.

J is TRBJ2-4 and V is TRBV29-1, with a tentative D call TRBD2 (5 bases). The CDR3 covers 14 residues. Germline V lookup: CDR1 SQVTM, CDR2 ANQGSEA. Deletions cut 6 bases from V and 8 bases from J, with 20 bases between. The CDR3 sequence: CSVAPQHPGYIQYF. The CDR3 DNA is TGCAGCGTGGCCCCCCAACACCCGGGGTACATTCAGTACTTC.

This clonotype was observed at least ten times. V gene TRBV5-6 combines with J gene TRBJ2-5, with 10 bases matching TRBD2. This CDR3 comprises 14 residues. Germline CDR1 is SGHDT and CDR2 is YYEEEE. The ends lost 6 bases at V and 2 bases at J; junction bases unmatched: 4. Here the CDR3 reads CASILAGSQETQYF. In DNA form, the CDR3 reads TGTGCCAGCATACTAGCGGGGAGTCAAGAGACCCAGTACTTC.